The 10 T cell receptor beta chains presented below share a single source sample, sequenced in a study of blood T cells in healthy people across ages. Next came a second PCR, run for roughly 7 to 12 cycles, which used a sample-barcoded 5' primer along with a J-beta primer mix. MiXCR, applied by TCRdb to the 5' RACE reads, yields one record per CDR3 protein. The sample consists of 1.5 million to 2 million distinct CDR3 sequences, 28% of them appearing once. Sequences were obtained from blood. The receptors were sampled from a woman under 40 in good health.

This clonotype was seen more than once but under ten times. The chain uses TRBV4-3 and TRBJ2-6; TRBD2 is a possible D gene (6 bases). The germline CDR1 and CDR2 sequences are LGHNA and YSLEER. Deletions cut 1 base from V and 4 bases from J, with 17 bases between. The CDR3 extends over 18 amino acids. Here the CDR3 DNA reads TGCGCCAGCAGCCAAGGGGAGGACGGGATAACGGGGGCCAACGTCCTGACTTTC. It yields the protein CASSQGEDGITGANVLTF.

The rearrangement links TRBV28 to TRBJ2-7; 9 bases line up with TRBD1. This CDR3 spans 15 amino acids. The V segment lost 6 bases and the J segment 5 bases; nucleotides outside the gene matches: 11. CDR1 and CDR2 from the germline V gene are MDHEN and SYDVKM. CDR3 in DNA: TGTGCCAGCAGGACGGACAGGGGTATAGTCCACGAGCAGTACTTC. As protein: CASRTDRGIVHEQYF.

This clonotype was observed many times. The chain has TRBV7-2 and TRBJ2-5, with 7 bases lining up with TRBD2. CDR3 length: 13 residues. Looked up from germline, CDR1 is SGHTA and CDR2 is FQGNSA. Unmatched junction bases numbered 4, after V lost 5 bases and J lost 4 bases. CDR3 protein: CASSRTRAETQYF. The CDR3 DNA sequence: TGTGCCAGCAGCCGGACTAGGGCAGAGACCCAGTACTTC.

The chain carries TRBV6-6 and TRBJ2-7; the match to TRBD2 covers 8 bases. Trimming at V came to 6 bases and at J to 4 bases, leaving 8 bases not matched to a gene. Germline V lookup: CDR1 MNHNY, CDR2 SVGAGI (reference sequence). The CDR3 runs 14 residues. The CDR3 DNA reads as TGTGCCAGCAGCCACACCGGGACTAGTTACGAGCAGTACTTC. Amino acids: CASSHTGTSYEQYF.

This clonotype showed up just a few times. This chain joins TRBV28 and TRBJ2-3; D perhaps matches TRBD1 (5 bases). This CDR3 contains 11 residues. Germline-derived CDR1 and CDR2 are MDHEN and SYDVKM. Trimming removed 6 bases from V and 6 bases from J, with 7 bases in between. The CDR3 DNA reads TGTGCCAGCAGAAACAGGGATACGCAGTATTTT. The encoded protein is CASRNRDTQYF.

The gene calls are TRBV7-2 and TRBJ2-2; TRBD2 agrees at 11 bases. Per germline, CDR1 SGHTA and CDR2 FQGNSA. The junction had 6 bases not matched to a gene; V was cut back by 1 base and J by 2 bases. This CDR3 region has 18 residues. For the CDR3, the DNA is TGTGCCAGCAGCTTAGTACTAGCGGGAGCGTCAAACACCGGGGAGCTGTTTTTT. Protein sequence: CASSLVLAGASNTGELFF.

In this sample, this clonotype turned up many times. The CDR3: CAISQRTDSYEQYF. The DNA for the CDR3 is TGTGCCATCAGTCAGCGGACAGATTCCTACGAGCAGTACTTC. V is TRBV10-3 and J is TRBJ2-7; D might be TRBD1 (6 bases). Trimming shortened V by 5 bases and J by 1 base, and 12 bases separated the two germline ends. The length of the CDR3 is 14 residues. Per the germline V gene, CDR1 is ENHRY and CDR2 is SYGVKD.

This clonotype was detected ten times or more. As DNA, the CDR3 is TGCAGCGTTTCAGCGCTGTCAGGGACCTTAAGGATAGAGCAGTACTTC. As protein: CSVSALSGTLRIEQYF. The V gene is TRBV29-1, the J gene TRBJ2-7; D tentatively reads TRBD1 or TRBD2 (5 bases each). The CDR3 loop spans 16 amino acids. Trimming removed 5 bases at V and 7 bases at J, with 27 bases between. CDR1 and CDR2 (germline): SQVTM, ANQGSEA.

This clonotype was counted only a few times. The chain employs TRBV24-1 and TRBJ2-3; 9 bases are shared with TRBD1. The germline V gene has CDR1 KGHDR and CDR2 SFDVKD. This CDR3 is built from 14 residues. Trimming cost V 9 bases and J 0 bases; bases outside gene matches: 3. CDR3 protein: CATGGQGSTDTQYF. The CDR3 coding sequence is TGTGCCACCGGGGGACAGGGAAGCACAGATACGCAGTATTTT.

The chain has TRBV13 and TRBJ1-1; TRBD1 might be the D (5 bases). The CDR3 has 17 residues. Germline-derived CDR1 and CDR2 are PRHDT and FYEKMQ (reference sequence). Trimming shortened V by 4 bases and J by 0 bases, and 18 bases separated the two germline ends. The CDR3 DNA is TGTGCCAGCAGCTGGGGACCAACCGGACGGCTGAACACTGAAGCTTTCTTT. This translates into CASSWGPTGRLNTEAFF.